These 18 T cell receptor beta chains were sequenced from one sample in a study of glioma-infiltrating T cells. Amplification of TCR alpha and beta CDR3 regions from RNA used iRepertoire nested multiplex PCR. TCRdb re-analysed the multiplex PCR reads in MiXCR, keeping a single row per CDR3 protein. The sample records over 70,000 distinct CDR3 sequences, about 23% being singletons. The source material was glioma tissue, nonneoplastic brain tissue, or PBMCs (not recorded which). All receptors come from a human donor with low-grade glioma or glioblastoma, undergoing nonglioma brain surgery, or in good health (not recorded which).

This clonotype has ten or more counts. V gene TRBV20-1 combines with J gene TRBJ2-7, with a weak D call TRBD2 (6 bases). Germline CDR1 is DFQATT and CDR2 is SNEGSKA (reference sequence). CDR3 length: 14 amino acids. V was pared by 3 bases and J by 5 bases, with 17 bases between. The CDR3 DNA reads as TGCAGTGCTAGCCCCTTGATGCGGGGCGACGAGCAGTACTTC. The encoded protein is CSASPLMRGDEQYF.

This clonotype was seen ten or more times. This chain links TRBV7-9 with TRBJ2-1; 7 bases line up with TRBD1. With V trimmed by 5 bases and J by 12 bases, 13 bases remained unmatched. CDR1 is SEHNR and CDR2 is FQNEAQ in the germline V gene (reference sequence). The CDR3 consists of 14 residues. The CDR3 sequence is CASSLDLDRARQFF. The CDR3 bases are TGTGCCAGCAGCCTAGACCTTGACAGGGCGAGGCAGTTCTTC.

Ten or more counts support this clonotype. The chain has TRBV4-1 and TRBJ1-5; TRBD1 matches 8 bases. The germline CDR1 and CDR2 sequences are MGHRA and YSYEKL. There are 18 residues in the CDR3. With 1 base clipped from V and 0 bases from J, the junction kept 8 bases outside the gene matches. CDR3 protein: CASSQGGQGQYSNQPQHF. The CDR3, as DNA: TGCGCCAGCAGCCAAGGCGGACAGGGACAGTATAGCAATCAGCCCCAGCATTTT.

This clonotype has ten or more counts. The V and J genes are TRBV6-5 and TRBJ2-1; D remains ambiguous. The germline V gene encodes CDR1 MNHEY and CDR2 SVGAGI. The germline V and J ends were trimmed by 1 base and 5 bases, with 6 bases remaining between them. The CDR3 loop spans 13 amino acids. In nucleotides, the CDR3 is TGTGCCAGCAGTTACTTTAACAACAATGAGCAGTTCTTC. It is translated as CASSYFNNNEQFF.

In this sample, this clonotype turned up many times. In DNA, the CDR3 is TGTGCCAGCATCAAATCCACAGATACGCAGTATTTT. It codes for CASIKSTDTQYF. The chain is built from TRBV27 and TRBJ2-3; D is undetermined. CDR1 and CDR2 from the germline V gene are MNHEY and SMNVEV (reference sequence). Trimming left V 7 bases short and J 2 bases short, with 7 bases between. The CDR3 length is 12 residues.

This clonotype was seen ten or more times. The rearrangement joins TRBV6-1 to TRBJ2-1; 10 bases map to TRBD2. The CDR3 contains 15 residues. Germline assignment: CDR1 MNHNS and CDR2 SASEGT. V was clipped by 2 bases and J by 7 bases; unmatched bases: 5. CDR3 sequence: CASSEWGLATNEQFF. CDR3 sequence (DNA): TGTGCCAGCAGTGAATGGGGACTAGCGACGAATGAGCAGTTCTTC.

For this clonotype: This could be a read error, since a much larger clone is one nucleotide away. The rearrangement uses TRBV6-6 and TRBJ1-2; D is unresolved. The CDR3 sequence is 12 residues long. CDR1 is MNHNY and CDR2 is SVGAGI in the germline V gene (reference sequence). CDR3 sequence (DNA): TGTGCCAGCAGTTTTCTGCGGGTTGGCAACACCTTC. The encoded protein is CASSFLRVGNTF.

The sample holds many counts of this clonotype. V is TRBV15 and J is TRBJ2-5; no clear D gene. The CDR3 extends over 16 amino acids. V gave up 0 bases and J gave up 0 bases, with 11 bases separating them. Germline V lookup: CDR1 LNHNV, CDR2 YYDKDF (reference sequence). CDR3 sequence reads: CATSRDRNTYQETQYF. In DNA, the CDR3 is TGTGCCACCAGCAGAGATAGGAACACCTACCAAGAGACCCAGTACTTC.

The table lists this clonotype with many counts. The chain recombines TRBV19 with TRBJ2-1; 14 bases are a match to TRBD2. The CDR3 runs 15 residues. CDR1 and CDR2 (germline): LNHDA, SQIVND (reference sequence). V shed 4 bases and J 8 bases; nucleotides not matched to a gene: 4. The CDR3 protein is CASSSSGLAGDEQFF. The CDR3 DNA reads as TGTGCCAGTAGTAGTTCGGGACTAGCGGGAGATGAGCAGTTCTTC.

This clonotype was picked up a small number of times. V and J are TRBV7-8 and TRBJ2-7, with D perhaps matching TRBD2 (6 bases). Trimming removed 0 bases at V and 3 bases at J, with 12 bases between. The CDR3 length is 15 residues. Germline V gives CDR1 SGHVS, CDR2 FQNEAQ. The CDR3 loop is CASSLAAGRVYEQYF. The CDR3, as DNA: TGTGCCAGCAGCTTAGCAGCGGGCAGGGTCTACGAGCAGTACTTC.

This clonotype turned up a few times. A read error is possible here, since a much larger clone lies one base away. The CDR3 DNA is TGCAGTGCTAGAGATGCCGCGGCCGGGACAGGGAATCATCCCCAGCATTTT. Residues: CSARDAAAGTGNHPQHF. The gene calls are TRBV20-1 and TRBJ1-5, with TRBD1 matching over 9 bases. The CDR3 sequence is 17 residues long. The germline V gene encodes CDR1 DFQATT and CDR2 SNEGSKA (reference sequence).

To note about this clonotype: A junction boundary mismatches the germline segment, possibly from a read error. The chain couples TRBV6-1 to TRBJ2-4; weak D call: TRBD1 (6 bases). The CDR3 is made up of 16 amino acids. The germline V gene has CDR1 MNHNS and CDR2 SASEGT. CDR3 nucleotide sequence: TGTGTCAGCAGTAAACAGGGTTCAGGAGCCAAAAACATTCAGTACTTC. This codes for CVSSKQGSGAKNIQYF.

At least ten counts were recorded for this clonotype. One junction end disagrees with the germline gene, perhaps due to a read error. This sequence joins TRBV2 and TRBJ1-4, with 10 bases matching TRBD1. The CDR3 runs to 15 residues. Germline V CDR1 and CDR2: SNHLY, FYNNEI. CDR3: CASSEDRGLNEKLFF. In nucleotides, the CDR3 is TGTGCCAGCAGCGAAGACAGGGGGCTTAACGAAAAACTGTTTTTT.

The rearrangement joins TRBV7-9 to TRBJ2-6; D possibly corresponds to TRBD1 (6 bases). V was cut by 9 bases and J by 0 bases, with 24 bases left in between. CDR1 is SEHNR, CDR2 FQNEAQ, per germline (reference sequence). This CDR3 spans 19 amino acids. This CDR3 reads CASPFDEQGRISGANVLTF. DNA for the CDR3: TGTGCCAGTCCCTTCGATGAGCAGGGGAGAATCTCTGGGGCCAACGTCCTGACTTTC.

This clonotype has at least ten counts. This chain links TRBV20-1 with TRBJ1-5; TRBD1 is a possible D gene (5 bases). Germline values: CDR1 DFQATT, CDR2 SNEGSKA (reference sequence). The CDR3 spans 16 residues. Trimming left V 0 bases short and J 5 bases short, with 17 bases between. The CDR3 DNA follows: TGCAGTGCTAGAGATCTCCGGGGCCGGGGAGATCAGCCCCAGCATTTT. Amino acid sequence: CSARDLRGRGDQPQHF.

The chain employs TRBV2 and TRBJ1-5; 7 nucleotides line up with TRBD1. CDR1 and CDR2 (germline): SNHLY, FYNNEI. V lost 6 bases to trimming and J lost 2 bases; unmatched junction nucleotides: 7. The CDR3 has 15 residues. The DNA for the CDR3 is TGTGCCAGCAGCACCGACAGGGTTCGCAATCAGCCCCAGCATTTT. Encoded protein: CASSTDRVRNQPQHF.

The CDR3 protein is CASSSSHRGPETQYF. CDR3 sequence (DNA): TGTGCCAGCAGTTCCTCGCACAGGGGGCCTGAGACCCAGTACTTC. The V gene is TRBV12-3 or TRBV12-4, the J gene TRBJ2-5, with 9 bases identical to TRBD1. This CDR3 has 15 amino acids. Trimming at V came to 4 bases and at J to 5 bases, leaving 8 bases not matched to a gene.

The rearrangement links TRBV7-9 to TRBJ1-6; 7 bases line up with TRBD1. V lost 4 bases, J lost 8 bases, and 11 bases stayed unmatched. The CDR3 length is 16 residues. Germline CDR1 and CDR2: SEHNR and FQNEAQ (reference sequence). CDR3 DNA sequence: TGTGCCAGCAGCTCTCCCGGGACAGTGGGGGATTCACCCCTCCACTTT. This translates into CASSSPGTVGDSPLHF.